This T cell receptor beta chain was sequenced in a study of blood T cell repertoires in COVID-19. Measured with immunoSEQ multiplex PCR; TCRdb has only the in-frame clones, and not every one. This sample has approximately 250,000 clones, with 70% to 85% found just once. Germline V gene sequence: CDR1 SQVTM, CDR2 ANQGSEA. V was pared by 8 bases and J by 4 bases, with 4 bases of the junction left unmatched. This CDR3 has 13 amino acids. The TCR comes from a man aged 40-49 years who had recovered from COVID-19. Sequencing used peripheral blood. The rearrangement uses TRBV29-1 and TRBJ2-3; 12 positions match TRBD2. CDR3 nucleotide sequence: TGCAGCACTCTAGCGGGAGGGGCAGATACGCAGTATTTT. The encoded protein is CSTLAGGADTQYF.